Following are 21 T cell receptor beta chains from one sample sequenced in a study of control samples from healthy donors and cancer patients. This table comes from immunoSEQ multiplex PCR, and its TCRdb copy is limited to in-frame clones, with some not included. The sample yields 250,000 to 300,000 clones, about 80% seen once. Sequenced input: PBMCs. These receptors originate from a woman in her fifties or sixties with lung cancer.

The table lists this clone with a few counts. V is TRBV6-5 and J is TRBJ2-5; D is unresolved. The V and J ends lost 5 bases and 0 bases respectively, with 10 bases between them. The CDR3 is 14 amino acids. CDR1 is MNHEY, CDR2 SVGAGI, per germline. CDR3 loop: CASSTTGYQETQYF. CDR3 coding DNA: TGTGCCAGCAGTACGACTGGGTACCAAGAGACCCAGTACTTC.

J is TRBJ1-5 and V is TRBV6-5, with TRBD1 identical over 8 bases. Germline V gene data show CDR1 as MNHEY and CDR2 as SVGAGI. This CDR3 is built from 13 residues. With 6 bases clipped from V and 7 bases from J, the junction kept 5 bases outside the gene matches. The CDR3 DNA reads TGTGCCAGCAGCCAGGACAGGGTACAGCCCCAGCATTTT. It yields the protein CASSQDRVQPQHF.

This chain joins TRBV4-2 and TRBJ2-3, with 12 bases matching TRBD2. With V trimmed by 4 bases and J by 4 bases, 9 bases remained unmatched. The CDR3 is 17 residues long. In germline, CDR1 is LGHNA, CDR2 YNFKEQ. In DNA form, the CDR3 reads TGTGCCAGCAGCCGGGTGGAACTAGCGGGAGGCCCAGATACGCAGTATTTT. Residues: CASSRVELAGGPDTQYF.

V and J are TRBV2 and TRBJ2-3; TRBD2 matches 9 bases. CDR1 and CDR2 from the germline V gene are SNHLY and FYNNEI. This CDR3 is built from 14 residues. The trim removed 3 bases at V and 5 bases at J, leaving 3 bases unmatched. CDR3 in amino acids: CASSDAAGGDTQYF. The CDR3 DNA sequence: TGTGCCAGCAGTGACGCAGCGGGGGGAGATACGCAGTATTTT.

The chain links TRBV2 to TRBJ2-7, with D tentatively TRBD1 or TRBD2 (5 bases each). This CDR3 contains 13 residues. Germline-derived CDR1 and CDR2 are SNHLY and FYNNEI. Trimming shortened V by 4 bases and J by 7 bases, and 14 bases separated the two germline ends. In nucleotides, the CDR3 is TGTGCCAGCAGTGCGGGACCTTCAGGGGAGCAGTACTTC. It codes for CASSAGPSGEQYF.

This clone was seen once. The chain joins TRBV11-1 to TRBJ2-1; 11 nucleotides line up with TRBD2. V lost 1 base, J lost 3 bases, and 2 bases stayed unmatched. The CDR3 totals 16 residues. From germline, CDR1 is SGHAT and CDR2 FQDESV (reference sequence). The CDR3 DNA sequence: TGTGCCAGCAGCTTAGTAGGGACTAGCGGCTACAATGAGCAGTTCTTC. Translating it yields CASSLVGTSGYNEQFF.

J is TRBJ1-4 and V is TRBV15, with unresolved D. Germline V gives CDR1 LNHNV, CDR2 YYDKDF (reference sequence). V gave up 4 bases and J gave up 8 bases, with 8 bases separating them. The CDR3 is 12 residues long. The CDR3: CATSKGLEKLFF. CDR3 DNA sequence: TGTGCCACCAGCAAGGGTTTGGAAAAACTGTTTTTT.

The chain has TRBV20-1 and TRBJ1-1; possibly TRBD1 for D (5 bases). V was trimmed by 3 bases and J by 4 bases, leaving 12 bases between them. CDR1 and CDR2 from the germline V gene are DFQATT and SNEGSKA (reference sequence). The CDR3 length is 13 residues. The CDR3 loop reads CSASLGLGTEAFF. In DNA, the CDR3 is TGCAGTGCTAGTTTGGGACTGGGCACTGAAGCTTTCTTT.

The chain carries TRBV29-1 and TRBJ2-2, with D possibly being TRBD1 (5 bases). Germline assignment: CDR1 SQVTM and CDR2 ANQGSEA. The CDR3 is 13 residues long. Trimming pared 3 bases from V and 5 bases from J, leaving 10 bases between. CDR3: CSVDQTVTGELFF. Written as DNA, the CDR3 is TGCAGCGTTGATCAGACAGTTACCGGGGAGCTGTTTTTT.

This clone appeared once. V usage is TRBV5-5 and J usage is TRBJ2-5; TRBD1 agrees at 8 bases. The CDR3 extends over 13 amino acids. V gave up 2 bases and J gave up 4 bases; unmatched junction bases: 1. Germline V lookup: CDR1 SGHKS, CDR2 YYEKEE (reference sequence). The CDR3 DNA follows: TGTGCCAGCAGCTTTACAGGGGGAGAGACCCAGTACTTC. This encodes CASSFTGGETQYF.

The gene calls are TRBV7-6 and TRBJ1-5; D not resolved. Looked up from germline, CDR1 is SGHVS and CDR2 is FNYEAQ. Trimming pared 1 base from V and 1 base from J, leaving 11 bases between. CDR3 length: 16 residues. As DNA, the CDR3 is TGTGCCAGCAGCTTAGGTTCGCCAGGAAGCAATCAGCCCCAGCATTTT. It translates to CASSLGSPGSNQPQHF.

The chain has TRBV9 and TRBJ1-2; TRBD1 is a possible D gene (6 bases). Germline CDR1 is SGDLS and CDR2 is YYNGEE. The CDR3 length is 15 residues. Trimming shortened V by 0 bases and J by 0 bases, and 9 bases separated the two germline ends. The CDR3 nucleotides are TGTGCCAGCAGCGTAGGGACAGCCGCTAACTATGGCTACACCTTC. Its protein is CASSVGTAANYGYTF. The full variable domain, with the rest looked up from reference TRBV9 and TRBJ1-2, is DSGVTQTPKHLITATGQRVTLRCSPRSGDLSVYWYQQSLDQGLQFLIQYYNGEERAKGNILERFSAQQFPDLHSELNLSSLELGDSALYFCASSVGTAANYGYTFGSGTRLTVV.

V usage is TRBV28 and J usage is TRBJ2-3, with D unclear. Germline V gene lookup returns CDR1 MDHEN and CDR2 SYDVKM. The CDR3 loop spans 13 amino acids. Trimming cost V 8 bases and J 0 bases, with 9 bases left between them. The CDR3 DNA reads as TGTGCCAGCTTGAGAACTAGCACAGATACGCAGTATTTT. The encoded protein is CASLRTSTDTQYF.

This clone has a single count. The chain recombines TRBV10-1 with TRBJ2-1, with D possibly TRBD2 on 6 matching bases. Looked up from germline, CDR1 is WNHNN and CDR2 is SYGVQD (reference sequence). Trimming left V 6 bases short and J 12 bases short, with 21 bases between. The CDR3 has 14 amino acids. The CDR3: CASSPGGPIDGQFF. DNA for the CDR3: TGCGCCAGCAGCCCCGGGGGTCCGATCGATGGGCAGTTCTTC.

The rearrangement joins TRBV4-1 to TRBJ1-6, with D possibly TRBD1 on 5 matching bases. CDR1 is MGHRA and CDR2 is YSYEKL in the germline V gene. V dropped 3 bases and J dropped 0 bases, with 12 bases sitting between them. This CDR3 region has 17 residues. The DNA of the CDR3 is TGCGCCAGCAGCCACCCGACAGCGAGCTCCTATAATTCACCCCTCCACTTT. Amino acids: CASSHPTASSYNSPLHF.

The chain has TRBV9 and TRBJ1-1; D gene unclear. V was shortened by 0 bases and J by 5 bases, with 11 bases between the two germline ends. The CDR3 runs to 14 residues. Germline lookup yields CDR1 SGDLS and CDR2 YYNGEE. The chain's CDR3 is CASSVDQQLTEAFF. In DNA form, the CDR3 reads TGTGCCAGCAGCGTAGATCAACAGTTAACTGAAGCTTTCTTT.

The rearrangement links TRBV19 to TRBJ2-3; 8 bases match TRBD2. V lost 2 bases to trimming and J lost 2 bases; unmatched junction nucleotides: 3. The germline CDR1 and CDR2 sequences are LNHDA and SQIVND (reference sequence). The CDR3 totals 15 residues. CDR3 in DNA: TGTGCCAGTAGTATAAGTAGCGGGGACACAGATACGCAGTATTTT. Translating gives CASSISSGDTDTQYF.

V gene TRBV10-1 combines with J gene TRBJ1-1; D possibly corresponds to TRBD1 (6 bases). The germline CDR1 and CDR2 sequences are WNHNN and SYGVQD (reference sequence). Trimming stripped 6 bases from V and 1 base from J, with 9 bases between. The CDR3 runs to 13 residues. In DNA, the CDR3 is TGCGCCAGCAGGGGGGCAGAGAACACTGAAGCTTTCTTT. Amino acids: CASRGAENTEAFF.

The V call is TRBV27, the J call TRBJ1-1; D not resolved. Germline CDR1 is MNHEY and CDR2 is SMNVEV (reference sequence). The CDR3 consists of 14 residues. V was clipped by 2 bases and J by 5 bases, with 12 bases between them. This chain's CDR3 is CASSLGEMGTEAFF. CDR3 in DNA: TGTGCCAGCAGTTTAGGGGAGATGGGAACTGAAGCTTTCTTT.

CDR3 sequence reads: CASSREGVVYNEQFF. CDR3 DNA: TGTGCCAGCAGTAGAGAGGGAGTAGTTTACAATGAGCAGTTCTTC. The V and J genes are TRBV27 and TRBJ2-1; possibly TRBD2 for D (5 bases). The CDR3 sequence is 15 residues long. The V end lost 5 bases, the J end lost 4 bases, and 15 bases lay between the germline ends. Germline CDR1 and CDR2: MNHEY and SMNVEV (reference sequence).

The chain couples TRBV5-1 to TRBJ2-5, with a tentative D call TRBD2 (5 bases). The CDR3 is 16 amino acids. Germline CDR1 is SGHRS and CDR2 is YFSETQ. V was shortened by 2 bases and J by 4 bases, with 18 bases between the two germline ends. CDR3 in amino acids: CASSFGAPGVAETQYF. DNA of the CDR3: TGCGCCAGCAGCTTCGGAGCGCCCGGGGTTGCAGAGACCCAGTACTTC.